The 13 T cell receptor beta chains presented below share a single source sample, sequenced in a study of T-cell reconstitution after alpha-beta-depleted transplantation in children. Unique molecular identifiers were incorporated into the prepared TCRbeta library. One entry per CDR3 protein results from TCRdb running MiXCR on the PCR reads. The data show 300,000 to 400,000 distinct CDR3 sequences, over 20% seen once. Sequenced material: PBMCs, mostly from graft donor cells, taken 180 days after TCRalphabeta/CD19-depleted stem cell transplant. The receptors originated from a male patient younger than 18 who had a stem cell transplant for acute lymphoblastic leukemia, so the T cells may come from the graft donor.

This clonotype occurred a few times. The genes are TRBV6-5 and TRBJ2-5; D is tentatively TRBD1 or TRBD2 (5 bases each). The CDR3 contains 16 residues. Germline loops: CDR1 MNHEY, CDR2 SVGAGI. V was trimmed by 2 bases and J by 2 bases, leaving 15 bases between them. In DNA form, the CDR3 reads TGTGCCAGCAGTTACGGCCTGGGGGAGTTACAAGAGACCCAGTACTTC. It encodes CASSYGLGELQETQYF.

This clonotype has more than one count but fewer than ten. The chain joins TRBV5-5 to TRBJ1-6, with D perhaps TRBD1 (6 bases). The CDR3 consists of 16 residues. Germline V gene data show CDR1 as SGHKS and CDR2 as YYEKEE (reference sequence). Trimming pared 1 base from V and 4 bases from J, leaving 12 bases between. The CDR3 sequence: CASSLKAGAYNSPLHF. CDR3 bases: TGTGCCAGCAGCTTGAAGGCAGGGGCTTATAATTCACCCCTCCACTTT.

The table lists this clonotype with a few counts. The J gene is TRBJ2-4, the V gene TRBV29-1; D gene ambiguous. Germline values: CDR1 SQVTM, CDR2 ANQGSEA. CDR3 length equals 13 residues. V lost 2 bases and J 0 bases, leaving 5 bases between the germline ends. Here the CDR3 reads CSVELSAKNIQYF. Here the CDR3 DNA reads TGCAGCGTTGAACTCTCAGCCAAAAACATTCAGTACTTC.

The genes are TRBV7-9 and TRBJ2-2; weak D call: TRBD1 (6 bases). Trimming pared 4 bases from V and 2 bases from J, leaving 14 bases between. The CDR3 runs to 16 residues. Germline-derived CDR1 and CDR2 are SEHNR and FQNEAQ (reference sequence). The CDR3 nucleotides are TGTGCCAGCAGCTGGGGCTGGGGGCCCAACACCGGGGAGCTGTTTTTT. Translating gives CASSWGWGPNTGELFF.

This clonotype was counted many times. The chain joins TRBV7-2 to TRBJ2-2; TRBD2 agrees at 9 bases. Germline trimming cut 0 bases from V and 2 bases from J; bases unmatched to any gene: 4. From germline, CDR1 is SGHTA and CDR2 FQGNSA. CDR3 length: 17 amino acids. CDR3 amino acids: CASSLALAGLNTGELFF. Here the CDR3 DNA reads TGTGCCAGCAGCTTAGCGCTAGCGGGACTTAACACCGGGGAGCTGTTTTTT.

This sequence joins TRBV4-2 and TRBJ2-7; the D gene could be TRBD1 or TRBD2 (5 bases each). The germline gives CDR1 LGHNA, CDR2 YNFKEQ. The CDR3 contains 14 residues. Trimming removed 4 bases at V and 11 bases at J, with 21 bases between. CDR3 sequence: CASSPSFGARMEYF. In DNA form, the CDR3 reads TGTGCCAGCAGCCCCAGTTTCGGGGCTCGGATGGAGTACTTC.

The V call is TRBV2, the J call TRBJ2-1; TRBD2 aligns across 7 bases. The junction had 11 bases not matched to a gene; V was cut back by 9 bases and J by 9 bases. The CDR3 runs to 13 residues. Germline CDR1 is SNHLY and CDR2 is FYNNEI. The CDR3 nucleotides read TGTGCCAGTGGGCAAAAGGCGGGAGTTGAGCAGTTCTTC. Its protein product is CASGQKAGVEQFF. Looking up the rest from reference TRBV2 and TRBJ2-1 gives the full variable domain: EPEVTQTPSHQVTQMGQEVILRCVPISNHLYFYWYRQILGQKVEFLVSFYNNEISEKSEIFDDQFSVERPDGSNFTLKIRSTKLEDSAMYFCASGQKAGVEQFFGPGTRLTVL.

The chain uses TRBV12-3 or TRBV12-4 and TRBJ2-3; weak D call: TRBD2 (5 bases). Deletions cut 5 bases from V and 5 bases from J, with 17 bases between. The CDR3 is 15 amino acids. This CDR3 reads CASSATSDVRDTQYF. CDR3 nucleotides: TGTGCCAGCAGTGCCACTAGTGACGTGAGAGATACGCAGTATTTT.

The rearrangement joins TRBV15 to TRBJ2-3; no clear D gene. Germline V gene lookup returns CDR1 LNHNV and CDR2 YYDKDF (reference sequence). There are 13 residues in the CDR3. The germline V and J ends were trimmed by 0 bases and 5 bases, with 6 bases remaining between them. Here the CDR3 DNA reads TGTGCCACCAGCAGAGAAATGGAAGATACGCAGTATTTT. Protein sequence: CATSREMEDTQYF.

This chain uses TRBV9 with TRBJ2-1; D may be TRBD1 or TRBD2 (5 bases each). The germline V gene has CDR1 SGDLS and CDR2 YYNGEE. CDR3 length: 14 residues. Trimming removed 3 bases from V and 3 bases from J, with 10 bases in between. In nucleotides, the CDR3 is TGTGCCAGCAGCGCCGGGACCAGCTACAATGAGCAGTTCTTC. It codes for CASSAGTSYNEQFF.

V gene TRBV30 combines with J gene TRBJ2-3; no definite D call. In germline, CDR1 is GTSNPN, CDR2 SVGIG (reference sequence). The CDR3 loop spans 10 amino acids. With 8 bases removed from V and 2 bases from J, the gap between germline ends came to 5 bases. The CDR3, as DNA: TGTGCCGGATACACAGATACGCAGTATTTT. Protein: CAGYTDTQYF.

This clonotype showed up many times. The gene calls are TRBV24-1 and TRBJ2-5, with D possibly matching TRBD2 (7 bases). Trimming stripped 3 bases from V and 2 bases from J, with 18 bases between. The CDR3 extends over 17 amino acids. Germline loops: CDR1 KGHDR, CDR2 SFDVKD. The CDR3 spells CATSDPRGRGQQETQYF. The DNA of the CDR3 is TGTGCCACCAGTGATCCCCGTGGGAGGGGACAACAAGAGACCCAGTACTTC.

The chain recombines TRBV6-5 with TRBJ1-2; 9 nucleotides line up with TRBD1. The CDR3 is 14 amino acids. The V segment lost 5 bases and the J segment 8 bases; nucleotides outside the gene matches: 9. In germline, CDR1 is MNHEY, CDR2 SVGAGI. The CDR3 region has the DNA TGTGCCAGCAGTAAACTCGGGACAGGGTTAGGCTACACCTTC. This codes for CASSKLGTGLGYTF.